These T cell receptor beta chains were read from a single sample in a study of response to subunit inactivated influenza vaccine. TCRdb used MiXCR to reprocess the RT-PCR reads, holding one entry per CDR3 protein. The data contain about 780,000 distinct CDR3 sequences, approximately 17% of them singletons. The sample consisted of PBMCs from blood, taken roughly 5 days after vaccination. The origin of the receptors is a man aged 45-60 years who received an inactivated influenza vaccine. The CDR3 runs from the conserved cysteine through the conserved F or W. Each record gives: D gene, clone size, J gene, V gene, CDR3 protein, CDR3 DNA. The D gene is left open where the match is weak. Clone sizes are given selectively: once, few, many, or a class where the clone is expanded.

TRBD1,NA,TRBJ2-2,TRBV5-4,CASSRQGQHTGELFF,TGTGCCAGCAGCCGACAGGGGCAACACACCGGGGAGCTGTTTTTT
NA,many,TRBJ2-1,TRBV7-2,CASSLVRFYSYNEQFF,TGTGCCAGCAGCTTAGTTCGGTTTTACTCCTACAATGAGCAGTTCTTC
TRBD2,NA,TRBJ2-7,TRBV2,CASKPGTSKEQYF,TGTGCCAGCAAGCCCGGGACTAGTAAGGAGCAGTACTTC
NA,NA,TRBJ2-7,TRBV20-1,CSARDAGKYEQYF,TGCAGTGCTAGAGATGCAGGGAAATACGAGCAGTACTTC
TRBD2,NA,TRBJ2-1,TRBV7-3,CASSLTSGRAGNEQFF,TGTGCCAGCAGCTTAACTAGCGGGAGGGCCGGGAATGAGCAGTTCTTC
NA,few,TRBJ2-7,TRBV6-6,CASSYDGLYEQYF,TGTGCCAGCAGCTACGACGGACTATACGAGCAGTACTTC
NA,NA,TRBJ1-1,TRBV5-5,CASSLMDSAEAFF,TGTGCCAGCAGCTTGATGGATTCCGCTGAAGCTTTCTTT
TRBD2,NA,TRBJ2-1,TRBV28,CASRYSGRSVYNEQFF,TGTGCCAGCAGGTACAGCGGGAGGAGCGTTTACAATGAGCAGTTCTTC
NA,NA,TRBJ2-1,TRBV29-1,CSVGFDSYNEQFF,TGCAGCGTTGGTTTCGACAGTTACAATGAGCAGTTCTTC
NA,few,TRBJ1-1,TRBV29-1,CSVVGGRNTEAFF,TGCAGCGTTGTTGGGGGAAGGAACACTGAAGCTTTCTTT
TRBD2,NA,TRBJ2-1,TRBV7-8,CASTLGLAGTYNEQFF,TGTGCCAGCACCCTAGGACTAGCGGGAACCTACAATGAGCAGTTCTTC
NA,many,TRBJ1-3,TRBV12-3/TRBV12-4,CASSLDGYSGNTIYF,TGTGCCAGCAGCCTGGACGGGTACTCTGGAAACACCATATATTTT
TRBD1,NA,TRBJ2-7,TRBV30,CAWKGQGRVHEQYF,TGTGCCTGGAAGGGACAGGGTAGGGTCCACGAGCAGTACTTC
NA,few,TRBJ2-2,TRBV6-1,CASLAHGGSAGELFF,TGTGCCAGCCTCGCGCATGGGGGTTCGGCCGGGGAGCTGTTTTTT
TRBD2,NA,TRBJ2-7,TRBV6-2/TRBV6-3,CASRAGLAGYEQYF,TGTGCCAGCAGAGCGGGACTAGCGGGATACGAGCAGTACTTC
TRBD1,NA,TRBJ2-7,TRBV7-2,CASSRTGVVDIYEQYF,TGTGCCAGCAGCCGGACAGGGGTAGTTGATATCTACGAGCAGTACTTC
NA,few,TRBJ2-7,TRBV20-1,CSARSGVYEQYF,TGCAGTGCTAGAAGCGGAGTCTACGAGCAGTACTTC
TRBD1,few,TRBJ2-3,TRBV10-3,CAISERIGGAIDTQYF,TGTGCCATCAGTGAGAGAATAGGGGGCGCGATAGATACGCAGTATTTT
TRBD1,few,TRBJ1-2,TRBV29-1,CSVGSGGRMGYTF,TGCAGCGTTGGGTCAGGGGGAAGAATGGGCTACACCTTC
NA,few,TRBJ2-1,TRBV12-3/TRBV12-4,CASSLALTTGQFF,TGTGCCAGCAGTTTAGCGCTCACCACAGGCCAGTTCTTC
NA,NA,TRBJ1-3,TRBV4-2,CASSNVQRLSGNTIYF,TGTGCCAGCAGCAATGTACAGCGTCTCTCTGGAAACACCATATATTTT